The subject of this entry is one T cell receptor (beta chain). Its antigen remains undetermined. Base-call qualities are not available, and no considerably larger clone is one nucleotide away. The sample originates from a study of blood T cell repertoires in COVID-19 (dated by TCRdb to between 2020 and 2021). Broadly, across the study: The collaborator samples originated in the United States, Italy and Spain and spanned the acute and convalescent phases of COVID-19. The material from the prospective study consisted of cDNA or gDNA derived from T cells, B-cell-depleted T cells, or PBMCs. Subjects who had been exposed to COVID-19, were actively infected with it, or had recovered from it provided the deeply sampled blood TCRbeta repertoires that made up the dataset. The repertoires were made available in a free public database intended to serve as a resource for research on the immune response to SARS-CoV-2. The samples were drawn from two sources: the first 160 participants of the ongoing ImmuneRACE study, and approximately 1,300 subjects contributed by 6 global collaborators. A de-identified subject ID, COVID-19 status, age in years and sex were almost always included in the sample metadata. HLA class I and class II types, where available, came from metadata supplied by the sample provider rather than from assay-based typing. The full study reports these points: The amount of clinical and demographic metadata varied by source and participant and was provided uncurated.

TCRbeta CDR3 regions were amplified from genomic DNA by means of the immunoSEQ Assay, a bias-controlled multiplex PCR. The authors' analysis ran thus. The number of nucleated cells in each sample was estimated from the amplification of reference gene primers within the assay. To quantify the absolute abundance of each unique TCRbeta CDR3 rearrangement, sequence reads were collapsed and filtered. Productive Simpson clonality was computed per sample as the square root of Simpson's diversity index over productive rearrangements. The table comes from immuneACCESS by way of TCRdb, which keeps in-frame sequences with V and J called. Part of the clones is missing from these tables; in studies checked, under half for an unresolved V gene and the rest for unknown reasons. V and J calls and clone size follow that table, whereas D and trimming were derived from the DNA. The sample has about 380,000 clones on record, 87% of them singletons. Just under 3% of the sample rests with the top ten.

In the prospective study, participants were roughly 18 to 89 years old, resided in fewer than 25 geographic areas of the United States, and were enrolled through a virtual design. In the prospective study, participants were assigned to cohorts based on the clinical history participants reported in a screening survey and a study questionnaire. Recovered participants in ImmuneRACE Cohort 3 were defined as having two consecutive negative NP/OP PCR tests, clearance from a healthcare professional, or resolution of symptoms. Each participant in the prospective study had whole blood, serum and a nasopharyngeal or oropharyngeal swab collected by mobile phlebotomists. Participants in the prospective study had the option to provide additional blood draws and questionnaires over a 2-month period. Before DNA extraction, prospective study blood samples were shipped either frozen or at room temperature. The TCR was taken from a woman aged 30 to 39 who had recovered from COVID-19. The sample comprised PBMCs or T cells enriched from blood (not recorded which).

The bases are TGCGCCAGCAGCTTTGCCGGGACAGGGTATCGCGAGCAGTACTTC. Its translation is CASSFAGTGYREQYF. The chain couples TRBV5-1 to TRBJ2-7, and TRBD1 matches 9 of the central bases. Per the germline V gene, SGHRS is the CDR1 and YFSETQ is the CDR2. Trimming takes 2 bases off V and 6 bases off J; junction bases not matched to a gene: 9. The CDR3 covers 15 residues, taking in both the cysteine and the phenylalanine. The retained sequence is limited to the CDR3, 45 bases, with the frame set at the first base. The CDR3, completed at both ends by the reference TRBV5-1 and TRBJ2-7 genes, gives the full variable domain KAGVTQTPRYLIKTRGQQVTLSCSPISGHRSVSWYQQTPGQGLQFLFEYFSETQRNKGNFPGRFSGRQFSNSRSEMNVSTLELGDSALYLCASSFAGTGYREQYFGPGTRLTVT.